The sequence of this TCR beta chain was determined in a study of CD8 T cells in ankylosing spondylitis (TCRdb year 2017). Context from the whole study: The study set out to find disease-linked TCR variants by profiling T cell receptor beta repertoires in ankylosing spondylitis patients and healthy donors. The full study cohort comprised 25 ankylosing spondylitis patients and about a hundred healthy donors. Peripheral blood samples were taken, and synovial fluid was additionally collected from ankylosing spondylitis patients. Overall results and qualifications from the work: The disease-linked clones showed a CD8+ phenotype and occurred at relatively low frequencies in peripheral blood. Blood from ankylosing spondylitis patients appeared to be characterized by a TCR beta motif made up of eight highly homologous amino acid variants. The disease-linked clones were reported as significantly enriched in matched synovial fluid samples from ankylosing spondylitis patients. Some motif variants were previously reported in synovial fluid and blood of reactive arthritis patients, suggesting common disease-initiation mechanisms.

The sequencing machine was an Illumina HiSeq 2500. Quantitative 5'-RACE with molecular barcodes was the method used to prepare the TCR beta libraries. Turning to the authors' computational methods: A new computational method, built on a probabilistic model of VDJ rearrangement, was used to identify disease-linked TCR variants. TCRdb reprocessed the public reads (quality trimming at Q25 with fastp, clone calling with MiXCR) and kept in-frame beta chains. CDR3 protein duplicates are merged, each entry listing the most common genes and DNA. TCRdb, rather than the study authors, made the V and J calls. The sample profile shows about 250,000 distinct CDR3 sequences; 18% of them were found once. The biggest ten clones account for 25% to 40% of the sample. This clonotype has only a few counts. It has no known antigen specificity. Nothing much larger sits one base from this clone, and base qualities are not available.

The germline V and J ends show losses of 0 bases and 4 bases respectively, and no gene match explains 3 bases of the junction. The CDR3 has 15 amino acids, counting the end cysteine and phenylalanine. Just CDR3 DNA is preserved here, 45 bases in frame from base 1. Rearrangement joined TRBV12-3 or TRBV12-4 to TRBJ2-3, with 8 bases matching TRBD2. The sequence came from a male donor with ankylosing spondylitis or in good health (not recorded which). Sequenced input: blood, either unsorted or a sorted T cell fraction (not recorded which). CDR3 loop: CASSLASGRPDTQYF. The sequenced DNA is TGTGCCAGCAGTTTAGCCAGCGGGAGACCAGATACGCAGTATTTT.